This TCR beta chain derives from a study of cytomegalovirus exposure and HLA in healthy donors. Overall study results and limits: A list of 150 or so TCR beta chains associated with cytomegalovirus was given.

Concerning this clone: Its specificity is not known.

V was clipped by 2 bases and J by 5 bases; unmatched bases: 7. The germline gives CDR1 SGHTA, CDR2 FQGNSA. The CDR3 loop spans 16 amino acids. The repertoire was sequenced with immunoSEQ multiplex PCR; TCRdb's copy has only in-frame clones and lacks some. The repertoire holds roughly 79,000 clones, with approximately 93% as singletons. Sequencing used PBMCs. This clonotype was obtained from a man aged 18 to 35 in good health and CMV-seronegative. V usage is TRBV7-2 and J usage is TRBJ2-4; 9 nucleotides line up with TRBD2. The CDR3 DNA sequence: TGTGCCAGCAGCTTAACCGCGGGAGGGCCACAAAACATTCAGTACTTC. The encoded protein is CASSLTAGGPQNIQYF.